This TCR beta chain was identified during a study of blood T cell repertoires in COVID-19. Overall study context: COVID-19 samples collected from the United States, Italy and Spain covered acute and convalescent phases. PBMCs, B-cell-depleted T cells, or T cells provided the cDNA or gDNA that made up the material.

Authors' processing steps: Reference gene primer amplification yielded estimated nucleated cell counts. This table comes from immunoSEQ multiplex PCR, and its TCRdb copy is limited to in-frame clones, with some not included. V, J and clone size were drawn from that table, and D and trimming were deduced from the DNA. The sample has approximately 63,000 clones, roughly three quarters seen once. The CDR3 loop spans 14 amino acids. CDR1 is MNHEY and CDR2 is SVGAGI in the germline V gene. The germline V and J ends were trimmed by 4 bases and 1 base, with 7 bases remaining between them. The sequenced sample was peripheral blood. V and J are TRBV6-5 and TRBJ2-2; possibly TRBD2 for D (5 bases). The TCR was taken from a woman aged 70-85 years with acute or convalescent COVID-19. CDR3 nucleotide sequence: TGTGCCAGCAGTTTACGGGGGAACACCGGGGAGCTGTTTTTT. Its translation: CASSLRGNTGELFF.